The clone carrying this T cell receptor (beta chain) has ten or more counts. V was pared by 2 bases and J by 4 bases, with 6 bases between. The germline V gene has CDR1 SGHTA and CDR2 FQGNSA. CDR3 length: 13 amino acids. TCRdb itself ran the RT-PCR reads through MiXCR, one entry per CDR3 protein. The sample shows 920,000 or so distinct CDR3 sequences, approximately 18% of them seen only once. The entry originates in a study of patients and donors after allogeneic stem cell transplantation. Sequenced sample: blood, either unsorted or a sorted T cell fraction (not recorded which). The source is a human donor who was either an allogeneic HSCT recipient or a stem cell or donor lymphocyte infusion donor (not recorded which). It is not recorded whose cells these are; they may come from a transplant donor. The chain couples TRBV7-2 to TRBJ1-5; D call uncertain. CDR3 residues: CASSLWSNQPQHF. The CDR3 DNA is TGTGCCAGCAGCTTATGGAGTAATCAGCCCCAGCATTTT.